This TCR beta chain was recorded in a study of CD8+ T cells in alopecia areata. Following RNA extraction, reverse transcription yielded cDNA that acted as the sequencing template. Assay: immunoSEQ multiplex PCR; the TCRdb copy retains only in-frame clones and omits some. The sample carries approximately 140,000 clones, approximately 87% recorded once. This TCR came from a human donor with alopecia areata. Sequencing was performed on CD8+ T cells sorted from blood, taken at week 0.

CDR3 protein: CSVSPGQVSEQYF. The CDR3, as DNA: TGCAGCGTTTCCCCGGGACAGGTATCCGAGCAGTACTTC. V gene TRBV29-1 combines with J gene TRBJ2-7; 8 nucleotides agree with TRBD1. The V segment lost 5 bases and the J segment 6 bases; nucleotides outside the gene matches: 9. This CDR3 region has 13 residues. Germline values: CDR1 SQVTM, CDR2 ANQGSEA.